This T cell receptor (beta chain) was captured by sequencing in a study of cytomegalovirus exposure and HLA in healthy donors. Study-level information: An early release of data contained some 80 million unique TCRs, which came from HLA-typed donors. Study-wide findings and caveats: What TCR beta sequences reportedly achieved was accurate prediction of HLA-A and HLA-B alleles in most subjects.

As concerns this clone: Its antigen is undetermined.

Primers for the PCR totalled 60 Vbeta and 13 Jbeta. Clones were read by immunoSEQ multiplex PCR, and TCRdb kept only the in-frame ones, dropping some. The table lists around 230,000 clones, around 78% of them singletons. V was trimmed by 8 bases and J by 7 bases, leaving 20 bases between them. The CDR3 covers 14 residues. Germline CDR1 is ENHRY and CDR2 is SYGVKD. The chain uses TRBV10-3 and TRBJ1-1; weak D call: TRBD1 (5 bases). Sequenced: PBMCs. The clonotype comes from a boy aged 5-17 years in good health and CMV-seronegative. Here the CDR3 DNA reads TGTGCCATCGGGGACTCACAGGTGTCAATTGAAGCTTTCTTT. Residues: CAIGDSQVSIEAFF.